This T cell receptor (beta chain) was documented in a study of human T cells and chemical hapten exposure. Across the whole study: It was small differences in pooled library volume that mainly caused per-sample TCR yields to vary. General observations from the study: The number of TCRs above 1 in 1000 frequency did not change after DPC sensitization.

Total RNA was isolated from unfractionated whole blood. This CDR3 has 21 amino acids. The germline V gene has CDR1 MNHEY and CDR2 SMNVEV (reference sequence). Unmatched junction bases numbered 25, after V lost 2 bases and J lost 11 bases. This clonotype was seen a handful of times. Antigen unknown. The study's library attached unique molecular identifiers to single cDNA molecules. TCRdb re-called the reads with MiXCR, one entry per CDR3 protein. Of 120,000 or so distinct CDR3 sequences in the sample, approximately 9% were seen once. The chain couples TRBV27 to TRBJ1-4; 11 nucleotides align to TRBD1. The sequenced sample was whole blood. This receptor was obtained from a human donor in good health. Some clones in this sample may be carry-over from other donors' samples. This CDR3 is CASSLKAGSSKILGDRGKLFF. For the CDR3, the DNA is TGTGCCAGCAGTTTAAAGGCAGGTTCATCCAAGATTTTGGGGGACAGGGGGAAACTGTTTTTT.